The 28 T cell receptor beta chains below were found in one sample sequenced in a study of T cells after yellow fever vaccination. TCRdb reanalysed the 5' RACE reads using MiXCR and keeps one entry per CDR3 protein. This sample has about 400,000 distinct CDR3 sequences, with around a tenth found just once. The sequenced sample was PBMCs, obtained on the day of the first yellow fever vaccination. These receptors all come from a man between 18 and 29 years old who received the YFV17D yellow fever vaccine.

This clonotype has more than one count but fewer than ten. CDR3 in DNA: TGCGCCAGCAGCTTACGCGGGGGACGAGAAGAAAAACTGTTTTTT. Translated, it gives CASSLRGGREEKLFF. The chain recombines TRBV5-1 with TRBJ1-4, with a tentative D call TRBD1 (5 bases). The CDR3 is 15 residues long. V was cut by 2 bases and J by 8 bases, with 16 bases left in between. Germline-derived CDR1 and CDR2 are SGHRS and YFSETQ.

This clonotype was seen only a few times. This chain joins TRBV18 and TRBJ2-3; the D gene could be TRBD1 or TRBD2 (5 bases each). V gave up 3 bases and J gave up 5 bases, with 12 bases separating them. Germline V lookup: CDR1 KGHSH, CDR2 LQKENI. There are 14 residues in the CDR3. CDR3 in amino acids: CASSPQPGLDTQYF. The CDR3 DNA reads as TGTGCCAGCTCACCTCAGCCGGGGCTAGATACGCAGTATTTT.

V usage is TRBV6-5 and J usage is TRBJ1-1; D remains ambiguous. The germline V gene encodes CDR1 MNHEY and CDR2 SVGAGI. V gave up 1 base and J gave up 8 bases, with 11 bases separating them. The CDR3 has 13 residues. This CDR3 is CASSYLTGREAFF. The CDR3 DNA reads TGTGCCAGCAGTTACTTGACCGGGCGAGAAGCTTTCTTT.

This clonotype was recorded a few times. The chain is built from TRBV20-1 and TRBJ2-7; 11 nucleotides match TRBD2. The germline gives CDR1 DFQATT, CDR2 SNEGSKA (reference sequence). This CDR3 is 14 amino acids long. V lost 2 bases to trimming and J lost 3 bases; unmatched junction nucleotides: 3. In nucleotides, the CDR3 is TGCAGTGCTAGACTAGCGGGGGGCCACTACGAGCAGTACTTC. Translated: CSARLAGGHYEQYF.

This clonotype was recorded once. The rearrangement joins TRBV7-9 to TRBJ2-1; D is perhaps TRBD1 (5 bases). Germline CDR1 reads SEHNR; CDR2 reads FQNEAQ (reference sequence). V was pared by 5 bases and J by 7 bases, with 15 bases between. The CDR3 is 14 residues long. DNA for the CDR3: TGTGCCAGCAGCCTCTCCAGGGTGTGGAATGAGCAGTTCTTC. It yields the protein CASSLSRVWNEQFF.

For the CDR3, the DNA is TGTGCCACCCTCTCGGTGGGGGGGCGGTATGAGCAGTTCTTC. It encodes CATLSVGGRYEQFF. This chain uses TRBV7-9 with TRBJ2-1, with D possibly matching TRBD2 (7 bases). The CDR3 runs 14 residues. Trimming stripped 10 bases from V and 8 bases from J, with 21 bases between. Germline values: CDR1 SEHNR, CDR2 FQNEAQ (reference sequence).

The rearrangement joins TRBV3-1 to TRBJ2-7; 7 bases line up with TRBD1. The CDR3 extends over 15 amino acids. Germline trimming cut 4 bases from V and 5 bases from J; bases unmatched to any gene: 11. CDR1 is LGHDT and CDR2 is YNNKEL in the germline V gene (reference sequence). CDR3: CASSPRDRFSDEQYF. In nucleotides, the CDR3 is TGTGCCAGCAGCCCCCGGGACAGATTTTCCGACGAGCAGTACTTC.

With regard to this clonotype: With a much larger clone just one base away, this may be a read error. This sequence joins TRBV6-5 and TRBJ2-5, with TRBD2 as a possible D gene (7 bases). The CDR3 sequence is 14 residues long. V lost 2 bases to trimming and J lost 4 bases, with 11 bases between them. Germline V gene lookup returns CDR1 MNHEY and CDR2 SVGAGI. The CDR3 protein is CASSYGGALETQYF. In nucleotides, the CDR3 is TGTGCCAGCAGTTACGGGGGGGCCCTAGAGACCCAGTACTTC.

This chain connects TRBV6-1 to TRBJ2-3; the match to TRBD1 covers 10 bases. CDR1 is MNHNS, CDR2 SASEGT, per germline. The ends lost 10 bases at V and 1 base at J; junction bases unmatched: 8. The CDR3 covers 15 residues. DNA of the CDR3: TGTGCCACCGTGGACAGGGGGGGAGGCACAGATACGCAGTATTTT. Protein product: CATVDRGGGTDTQYF.

The rearrangement links TRBV18 to TRBJ1-1; D is undetermined. Germline V lookup: CDR1 KGHSH, CDR2 LQKENI. This CDR3 comprises 19 residues. Trimming cost V 1 base and J 1 base, with 22 bases left between them. The CDR3 spells CASSPRRSTHQVPNTEAFF. The CDR3 DNA follows: TGTGCCAGCTCACCACGGCGGTCGACACATCAGGTTCCGAACACTGAAGCTTTCTTT.

Only a few counts were recorded for this clonotype. The rearrangement joins TRBV12-3 or TRBV12-4 to TRBJ2-7; 9 nucleotides match TRBD1. V lost 1 base and J lost 3; bases outside the gene matches: 4. The CDR3 spans 15 residues. The CDR3 nucleotides read TGTGCCAGCAGTTTAGAGGGGGGACAGGGCTACGAGCAGTACTTC. Its protein product is CASSLEGGQGYEQYF.

The J gene is TRBJ2-5, the V gene TRBV5-6; maybe TRBD1 (6 bases). The CDR3 runs to 14 residues. V dropped 4 bases and J dropped 2 bases, with 12 bases sitting between them. In germline, CDR1 is SGHDT, CDR2 YYEEEE. CDR3 in amino acids: CASSQQGIQETQYF. In DNA form, the CDR3 reads TGTGCCAGCAGCCAACAGGGAATACAAGAGACCCAGTACTTC.

The V call is TRBV6-2 or TRBV6-3, the J call TRBJ1-2; D is unresolved. This CDR3 is built from 13 residues. Germline V gene lookup returns CDR1 MNHEY and CDR2 SVGEGT. Trimming removed 4 bases at V and 8 bases at J, with 14 bases between. DNA for the CDR3: TGTGCCAGCAGTTTAGGAGAGGTCTACGGCTACACCTTC. This gives the protein CASSLGEVYGYTF.

This clonotype was seen a few times. The chain uses TRBV7-9 and TRBJ2-1; TRBD1 matches 8 bases. The CDR3 spans 16 residues. Germline CDR1 SEHNR, CDR2 FQNEAQ (reference sequence). V shed 1 base and J 2 bases; nucleotides not matched to a gene: 4. The CDR3 loop reads CASSLGTGSPYNEQFF. The CDR3 DNA is TGTGCCAGCAGCTTAGGGACAGGGAGCCCCTACAATGAGCAGTTCTTC.

This clonotype was detected only a few times. The chain recombines TRBV6-2 or TRBV6-3 with TRBJ2-1; D call uncertain. V dropped 7 bases and J dropped 9 bases, with 10 bases sitting between them. Germline V lookup: CDR1 MNHEY, CDR2 SVGEGT. The CDR3 contains 11 residues. The CDR3 bases are TGTGCCAGCACCTACTACGCTGAGCAGTTCTTC. Translating gives CASTYYAEQFF.

The chain recombines TRBV12-3 or TRBV12-4 with TRBJ2-2; D perhaps matches TRBD2 (7 bases). Between the trimmed V and J ends, which lost 3 bases and 6 bases, there was a span of 20 bases. The CDR3 covers 17 residues. Here the CDR3 reads CASSLLGGRIISGELFF. In nucleotides, the CDR3 is TGTGCCAGCAGTTTGTTGGGGGGGCGGATTATCTCCGGGGAGCTGTTTTTT.

This clonotype was counted many times. This chain connects TRBV6-5 to TRBJ2-7; D is ambiguous. V was shortened by 0 bases and J by 0 bases, with 15 bases between the two germline ends. The CDR3 runs to 17 residues. Germline CDR1 reads MNHEY; CDR2 reads SVGAGI. The CDR3 here is CASSYSVVPKISYEQYV. The CDR3 DNA reads TGTGCCAGCAGTTACTCAGTAGTGCCTAAAATCTCCTACGAGCAGTACGTC.

The chain recombines TRBV4-1 with TRBJ2-3; unclear D gene. Germline V CDR1 and CDR2: MGHRA, YSYEKL. The CDR3 totals 15 residues. The V end was cut by 3 bases, the J end by 0 bases, with 10 bases between. CDR3 nucleotides: TGCGCCAGCAGCCAGGCCCAGGCTAGCACAGATACGCAGTATTTT. Translating it yields CASSQAQASTDTQYF.

This clonotype has just a few counts. The chain joins TRBV7-6 to TRBJ2-5, with D possibly TRBD1 on 6 matching bases. The germline gives CDR1 SGHVS, CDR2 FNYEAQ. The CDR3 contains 14 residues. V shed 5 bases and J shed 3 bases, with 13 bases lying between them. The CDR3 DNA is TGTGCCAGCAGCCACGGTGCAGGGGAAGAGACCCAGTACTTC. It translates to CASSHGAGEETQYF. The full variable domain, with the rest looked up from reference TRBV7-6 and TRBJ2-5, is GAGVSQSPRYKVTKRGQDVALRCDPISGHVSLYWYRQALGQGPEFLTYFNYEAQQDKSGLPNDRFSAERPEGSISTLTIQRTEQRDSAMYRCASSHGAGEETQYFGPGTRLLVL.

This rearrangement joins TRBV29-1 to TRBJ2-2; 11 nucleotides line up with TRBD2. Germline lookup yields CDR1 SQVTM and CDR2 ANQGSEA. The CDR3 sequence is 16 residues long. The V and J ends lost 5 bases and 4 bases, in that order; junction bases with no gene match: 9. The CDR3 loop is CSVNPSGGLLTGELFF. The CDR3 region has the DNA TGCAGCGTTAATCCTAGCGGGGGGCTACTCACCGGGGAGCTGTTTTTT.

Only a few counts were recorded for this clonotype. The chain recombines TRBV19 with TRBJ1-1, with a possible D match to TRBD1 (5 bases). From germline, CDR1 is LNHDA and CDR2 SQIVND (reference sequence). The CDR3 spans 13 residues. The V end lost 1 base, the J end lost 5 bases, and 8 bases lay between the germline ends. For the CDR3, the DNA is TGTGCCAGTAGTATAGCAGGGAAGACTGAAGCTTTCTTT. Its protein product is CASSIAGKTEAFF.

This clonotype has only a few counts. The chain carries TRBV20-1 and TRBJ2-3; 9 bases are a match to TRBD2. The V and J ends lost 0 bases and 2 bases, in that order; junction bases with no gene match: 6. Germline V gives CDR1 DFQATT, CDR2 SNEGSKA (reference sequence). The CDR3 length is 16 residues. CDR3 in amino acids: CSARDLGTSPTDTQYF. The CDR3 coding sequence is TGCAGTGCTAGAGATCTGGGGACTAGCCCCACAGATACGCAGTATTTT.

This clonotype occurred a few times. This rearrangement joins TRBV5-1 to TRBJ1-3, with D hard to call. The CDR3 has 15 amino acids. In germline, CDR1 is SGHRS, CDR2 YFSETQ. Trimming left V 1 base short and J 0 bases short, with 8 bases between. The CDR3 DNA reads TGCGCCAGCAGCTTGATACCGGCCTCTGGAAACACCATATATTTT. It codes for CASSLIPASGNTIYF.

This clonotype was recorded a few times. The V call is TRBV20-1, the J call TRBJ2-2; 9 bases match TRBD2. The V gene's germline CDR1 is DFQATT and CDR2 SNEGSKA (reference sequence). J was trimmed by 2 bases and V by 2 bases; bases with no gene match: 6. The CDR3 extends over 16 amino acids. The CDR3 loop is CSARPSGVINTGELFF. DNA of the CDR3: TGCAGTGCTAGACCTAGCGGGGTAATCAACACCGGGGAGCTGTTTTTT.

J is TRBJ2-2 and V is TRBV5-1; 8 positions match TRBD2. The ends lost 6 bases at V and 7 bases at J; junction bases unmatched: 8. Germline V CDR1 and CDR2: SGHRS, YFSETQ. This CDR3 comprises 14 residues. The CDR3 nucleotides read TGCGCCAGCACCATAGGGCTAGCGGGCGGGGAGCTGTTTTTT. This translates into CASTIGLAGGELFF. Together with reference TRBV5-1 and TRBJ2-2, the CDR3 gives the full variable domain: KAGVTQTPRYLIKTRGQQVTLSCSPISGHRSVSWYQQTPGQGLQFLFEYFSETQRNKGNFPGRFSGRQFSNSRSEMNVSTLELGDSALYLCASTIGLAGGELFFGEGSRLTVL.

In its sample, this clonotype was seen once. This may arise from a read error, as a much more abundant clone is one base away. The CDR3 is CASSQDWVGGQPQHF. The CDR3 DNA is TGCGCCAGCAGCCAAGATTGGGTGGGAGGCCAGCCCCAGCATTTT. The chain links TRBV4-1 to TRBJ1-5; D not certain. Trimming took off 0 bases at V and 7 bases at J, with 13 bases between the two ends. Germline V CDR1 and CDR2: MGHRA, YSYEKL. There are 15 residues in the CDR3.

This clonotype was picked up many times. The chain employs TRBV19 and TRBJ2-2, with a possible D match to TRBD1 (6 bases). The germline V gene has CDR1 LNHDA and CDR2 SQIVND (reference sequence). V gave up 4 bases and J gave up 0 bases, with 15 bases separating them. This CDR3 is 17 amino acids long. The chain's CDR3 is CASSTSRGQANTGELFF. In DNA form, the CDR3 reads TGTGCCAGTAGTACATCAAGGGGACAAGCGAACACCGGGGAGCTGTTTTTT.

This sequence joins TRBV5-4 and TRBJ1-6; D is uncertain. CDR3 length: 14 residues. V shed 5 bases and J shed 9 bases, with 15 bases lying between them. Per the germline V gene, CDR1 is SGHNT and CDR2 is YYREEE (reference sequence). CDR3 DNA sequence: TGTGCCAGCAGTCGGACGGGCGAGGTTTCACCCCTCCACTTT. This sequence encodes CASSRTGEVSPLHF.